This T cell receptor (beta chain) was sequenced in a study of beta chain features in type 1 diabetes. Study-level background: The study found patients and healthy donors alike in age, gender and cell yields. The study examined about 100 million sorted cells across all samples.

V lost 3 bases and J 9 bases, leaving 8 bases between the germline ends. Germline-derived CDR1 and CDR2 are MNHEY and SMNVEV (reference sequence). The CDR3 is made up of 12 amino acids. Blood was collected once per donor into heparin, averaging roughly 0.12 L. Expressed TCRB transcripts were sequenced because the isolated RNA had all been reverse transcribed beforehand. Only in-frame clones appear in the TCRdb table, and some are missing; sequencing was by immunoSEQ multiplex PCR. This table holds more than 95,000 clones, around a sixth found once. Study-level results: Moderately but significantly shorter TCRB CDR3s were found in Type 1 diabetes patients in all four CD4+ subsets. Cells that show high TCR expression could be over-represented by cDNA sequencing.

At least ten counts were recorded for this clone. Antigen specificity is unknown. This TCR came from a man between 18 and 35 years old with type 1 diabetes. The source material was central memory CD4+ T cells from blood. The chain recombines TRBV27 with TRBJ2-2; D perhaps matches TRBD1 (6 bases). The CDR3 DNA is TGTGCCAGCAGTTTGAGGGGGAGGGAGCTGTTTTTT. It codes for CASSLRGRELFF.